This T cell receptor (beta chain) came from a study of shared clonotypes between healthy human individuals. Study-wide points: Clonotypes that were shared across a handful of donors made up 4.5% to 5% of naive CD4 clonotypes.

This table comes from immunoSEQ multiplex PCR, and its TCRdb copy is limited to in-frame clones, with some not included. The repertoire includes 2 million to 2.5 million clones, 80% to 95% of them detected once, and about 0.41% sits in the top ten. To note about this clone: Its antigen remains unidentified.

Per the germline V gene, CDR1 is SQVTM and CDR2 is ANQGSEA. This CDR3 has 15 amino acids. Trimming left V 3 bases short and J 0 bases short, with 12 bases between. The sequenced sample was naive CD4+ T cells from PBMCs. The subset here: CD45RA+ positively selected. The sequence was obtained from a man younger than 30 in good health. Some clones in this sample may be carry-over from other donors' samples. The chain joins TRBV29-1 to TRBJ2-1; D call uncertain. In nucleotides, the CDR3 is TGCAGCGTTGATCTGAAAGATCCCTCCTACAATGAGCAGTTCTTC. This gives the protein CSVDLKDPSYNEQFF.